This TCR beta chain was identified in a study of blood T cell repertoires in COVID-19 (dated by TCRdb to 2020 to 2022). Broadly, across the study: Samples covering the acute and convalescent phases of COVID-19 were provided by collaborators in the United States, Italy and Spain. The material from the prospective study consisted of cDNA or gDNA derived from T cells, B-cell-depleted T cells, or PBMCs. Deeply sampled blood TCRbeta repertoires from subjects exposed to, actively infected with, or recovered from COVID-19 were included in the dataset. The repertoires were released in a freely available public database meant as a resource for research on the immune response to SARS-CoV-2. The samples were drawn from two sources: the first 160 participants of the ongoing ImmuneRACE study, and over 1,000 subjects contributed by 6 global collaborators. The sample metadata nearly always contained a de-identified subject ID, COVID-19 status, age in years and sex. Where HLA class I and class II types were available, the types were taken from metadata supplied by the sample provider, not from assay-based typing.

Here is what the overall study found, with its caveats: How much clinical and demographic metadata was included differed by source and by participant, and the metadata was provided uncurated.

TCRbeta CDR3 regions were amplified from genomic DNA by means of the immunoSEQ Assay, a bias-controlled multiplex PCR. The original pipeline was this. Nucleated cell counts per sample were estimated from amplification of reference gene primers within the assay. To quantify the absolute abundance of each unique TCRbeta CDR3 rearrangement, sequence reads were collapsed and filtered. For each sample, productive Simpson clonality was calculated by taking the square root of Simpson's diversity index across productive rearrangements. Sourced from immuneACCESS, this table was stored by TCRdb with only in-frame sequences that have V and J called. A share of the clones is absent; for the studies checked, an unresolved V gene accounts for under half, and the remainder has no known explanation. That table is the source of V, J and clone size, and D and trimming were worked out from the DNA. The table for this sample lists about 230,000 clones; less than 90% of them were counted only once. The ten largest make up under 3% of the sample.

The cysteine opens and the phenylalanine closes a CDR3 of 14 amino acids. The entry retains the CDR3 DNA only, 42 bases that are in frame from base 1. V loses 6 bases at its end and J loses 4 bases; junction bases beyond the gene matches: 4. CDR1 and CDR2 (SNHLY, FYNNEI) derive from the germline V gene. Each collaborating institution followed its own protocols to collect whole blood in K2EDTA tubes. Collaborator samples were shipped for TCRbeta analysis as frozen whole blood, isolated PBMCs, or DNA extracted from either sample type. On this clone itself: This receptor's antigen is unknown. Base qualities are not recorded, but no much larger clone differs from it by a single base.

The sequence came from a woman between 65 and 79 years old with active or convalescent COVID-19. The chain was built from TRBV2 and TRBJ2-3, with 10 middle bases fitting TRBD1. The material sequenced was peripheral blood. In nucleotide form, the sequence is TGTGCCAGCAGCCGGGACAGGGGACCAGATACGCAGTATTTT. Its protein is CASSRDRGPDTQYF.